The rows below give T cell receptor beta chains drawn from one sample of a study of cytomegalovirus exposure and HLA in healthy donors. Assay used: immunoSEQ multiplex PCR; TCRdb lists only in-frame clones, some missing. The sample holds about 150,000 clones, approximately 80% seen once. The sample comprised PBMCs. Receptors were obtained from a male donor in good health and CMV-seronegative. The CDR3 runs from the conserved cysteine through the conserved F or W. Rows may omit the clone size; those that give it use once, few, many or a size class.

TRBV19,-,TRBJ2-1,16,CASSPGQLPSYNEQFF
TRBV27,-,TRBJ2-2,17,CASSFRSGGSSFGELFF
TRBV27,-,TRBJ2-7,11,CASSFLGRTYF
TRBV19,-,TRBJ1-5,14,CASSIERGNQPQHF
TRBV19,-,TRBJ2-7,12,CASNREGYEQYF
TRBV6-5,-,TRBJ1-2,15,CASSPGTGFNYGYTF
TRBV19,-,TRBJ2-7,17,CASSMWSAPGQGNEQYF
TRBV28,-,TRBJ2-7,15,CASSLPLAGGQKQYF
TRBV5-1,-,TRBJ2-1,17,CASRSTSGRLSYNEQFF
TRBV7-2,-,TRBJ2-5,11,CASSFLETQYF
TRBV5-1,-,TRBJ2-5,12,CASSPRGETQYF
TRBV5-6,-,TRBJ1-4,15,CASSRQGGPEEKLFF
TRBV9,-,TRBJ2-1,15,CASSTFAGTVDEQFF
TRBV7-9,once,TRBJ2-5,14,CASSLAGVQETQYF
TRBV6-1,-,TRBJ2-5,14,CASSARQGVETQYF
TRBV11-2,-,TRBJ1-4,15,CASSLKWLTNEKLFF
TRBV5-6,-,TRBJ2-7,16,CASSPRLAGDLHEQYF
TRBV6-5,-,TRBJ2-2,13,CASSPRRAGELFF
TRBV9,-,TRBJ2-7,15,CASSPSAGGFYEQYF
TRBV30,few,TRBJ2-6,13,CASQLSGANVLTF
TRBV27,-,TRBJ2-7,17,CASSFFSTPGGTYEQYF
TRBV6-6,-,TRBJ2-1,15,CASSYSPRRDNEQFF
TRBV6-5,-,TRBJ2-7,15,CASSYARPGSYEQYF
TRBV6-5,-,TRBJ2-5,15,CASSYSLTSGGTQYF
TRBV28,-,TRBJ2-3,15,CASSLLGTGTDTQYF
TRBV7-3,-,TRBJ2-1,14,CASSLTTQGNEQFF
TRBV27,-,TRBJ1-5,16,CASSFRSRGSNQPQHF
TRBV5-1,-,TRBJ2-3,14,CASSQGQGTDTQYF
TRBV5-1,once,TRBJ2-5,13,CASKGSGKETQYF
TRBV2,-,TRBJ2-1,15,CASSGASGRTSEQFF
TRBV19,-,TRBJ1-1,14,CASSTQGVGTEAFF
TRBV4-2,-,TRBJ1-1,19,CASSQAIPGQGAAYTEAFF
TRBV7-2,-,TRBJ2-1,15,CASSPRSYSYNEQFF
TRBV18,-,TRBJ2-3,13,CASSQPGTDTQYF
TRBV7-3,-,TRBJ2-5,13,CASSLGPDETQYF
TRBV7-9,-,TRBJ2-7,16,CASSSLPTSIVSEQYF
TRBV5-1,-,TRBJ1-2,16,CASSLGDGQGSSGYTF
TRBV2,once,TRBJ1-2,14,CASTLGGGGYGYTF
TRBV28,-,TRBJ1-5,14,CASSISGVVQPQHF
TRBV6-1,few,TRBJ1-3,15,CASSEMTVSGNTIYF
TRBV29-1,-,TRBJ1-2,13,CSVEAGRAYGYTF
TRBV7-2,-,TRBJ2-1,15,CASSERAGNFNEQFF
TRBV29-1,-,TRBJ2-5,16,CSVEFVAGVHQETQYF
TRBV19,-,TRBJ2-5,15,CASSIGVLAQETQYF
TRBV7-9,-,TRBJ2-7,15,CASSLQVATRGEQYF
TRBV7-2,-,TRBJ2-7,15,CASSPLGQGPYEQYF
TRBV19,few,TRBJ1-1,14,CASTSPTGNTEAFF